This T cell receptor (beta chain) was documented in a study of blood T cells in healthy people across ages. Study-wide results and limits: TCR beta diversity, measured per million T cells, fell in a roughly linear way with age. Estimates drawn from one million T cells were deemed to understate diversity.

It was with a sample-barcoded 5' primer and a J-beta primer mix that a second PCR of roughly 6 to 12 cycles was run. Every cDNA molecule bore a tag from a template-switch adaptor containing 12 random nucleotides. Each CDR3 protein is one row after TCRdb ran MiXCR on the 5' RACE reads. This table holds over a million distinct CDR3 sequences, 40% to 45% found once. Extraction of total RNA produced a minimum of 5.5 micrograms from each sample. As regards this clonotype: Its antigen is currently unknown.

The sequencing sample was made of blood. The sequence derives from a woman aged 18-29 years in good health.

The CDR3 spells CASRVLAGGSYEQYF. CDR3 nucleotide sequence: TGTGCCAGCAGGGTCCTTGCGGGTGGTTCCTACGAGCAGTACTTC. The chain is built from TRBV4-2 and TRBJ2-7, with a possible D match to TRBD2 (5 bases). This CDR3 has 15 amino acids. Germline loops: CDR1 LGHNA, CDR2 YNFKEQ. Trimming removed 6 bases from V and 1 base from J, with 16 bases in between.